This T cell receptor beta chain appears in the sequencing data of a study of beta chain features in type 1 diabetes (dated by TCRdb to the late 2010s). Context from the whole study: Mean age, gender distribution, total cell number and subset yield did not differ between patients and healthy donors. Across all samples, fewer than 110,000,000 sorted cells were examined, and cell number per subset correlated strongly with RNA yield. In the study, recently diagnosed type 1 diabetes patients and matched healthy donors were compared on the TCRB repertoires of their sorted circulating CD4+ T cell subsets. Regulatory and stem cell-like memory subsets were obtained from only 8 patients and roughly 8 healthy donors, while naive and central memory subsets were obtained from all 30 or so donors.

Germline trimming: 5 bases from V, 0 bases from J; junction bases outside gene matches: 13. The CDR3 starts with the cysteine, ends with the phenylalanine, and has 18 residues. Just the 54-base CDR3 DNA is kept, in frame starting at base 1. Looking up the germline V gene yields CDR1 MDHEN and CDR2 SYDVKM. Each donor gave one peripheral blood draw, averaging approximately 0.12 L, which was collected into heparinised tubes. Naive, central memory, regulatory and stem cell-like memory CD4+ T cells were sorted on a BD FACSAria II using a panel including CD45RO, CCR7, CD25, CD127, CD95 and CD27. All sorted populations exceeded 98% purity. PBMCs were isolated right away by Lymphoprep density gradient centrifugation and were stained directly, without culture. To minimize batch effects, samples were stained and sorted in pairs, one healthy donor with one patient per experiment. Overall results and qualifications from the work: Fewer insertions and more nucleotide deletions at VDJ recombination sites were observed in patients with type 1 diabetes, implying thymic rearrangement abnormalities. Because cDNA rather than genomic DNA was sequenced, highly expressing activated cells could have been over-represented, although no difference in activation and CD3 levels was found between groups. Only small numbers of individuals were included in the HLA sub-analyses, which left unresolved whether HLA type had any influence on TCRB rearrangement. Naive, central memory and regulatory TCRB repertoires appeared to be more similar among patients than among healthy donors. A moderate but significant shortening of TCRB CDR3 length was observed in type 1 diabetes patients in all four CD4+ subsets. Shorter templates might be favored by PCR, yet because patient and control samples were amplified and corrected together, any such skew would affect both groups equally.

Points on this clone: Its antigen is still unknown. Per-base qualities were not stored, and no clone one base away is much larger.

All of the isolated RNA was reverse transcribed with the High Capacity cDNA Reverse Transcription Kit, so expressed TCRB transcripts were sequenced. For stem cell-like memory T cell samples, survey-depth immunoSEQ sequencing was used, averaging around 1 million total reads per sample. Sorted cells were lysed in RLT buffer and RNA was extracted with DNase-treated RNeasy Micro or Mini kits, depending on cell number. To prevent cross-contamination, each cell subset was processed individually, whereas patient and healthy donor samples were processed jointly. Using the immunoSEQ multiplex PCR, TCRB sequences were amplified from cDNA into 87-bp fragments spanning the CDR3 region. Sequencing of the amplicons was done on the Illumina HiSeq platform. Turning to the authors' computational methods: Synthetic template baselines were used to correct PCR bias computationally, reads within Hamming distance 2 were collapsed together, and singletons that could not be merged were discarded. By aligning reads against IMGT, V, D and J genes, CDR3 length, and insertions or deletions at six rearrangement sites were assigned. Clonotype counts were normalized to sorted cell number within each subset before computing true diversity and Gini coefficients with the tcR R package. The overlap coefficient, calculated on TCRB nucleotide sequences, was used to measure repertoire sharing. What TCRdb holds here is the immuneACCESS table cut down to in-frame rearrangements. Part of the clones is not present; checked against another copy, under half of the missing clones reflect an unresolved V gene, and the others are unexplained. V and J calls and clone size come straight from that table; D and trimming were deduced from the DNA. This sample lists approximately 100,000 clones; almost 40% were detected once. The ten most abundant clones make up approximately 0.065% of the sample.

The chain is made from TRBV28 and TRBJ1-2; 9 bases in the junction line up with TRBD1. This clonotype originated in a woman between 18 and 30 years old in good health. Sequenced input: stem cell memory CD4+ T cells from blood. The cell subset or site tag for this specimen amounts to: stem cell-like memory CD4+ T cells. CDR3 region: CASSVLKTGGDPNYGYTF. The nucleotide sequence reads TGTGCCAGCAGTGTATTAAAGACAGGGGGGGACCCTAACTATGGCTACACCTTC.